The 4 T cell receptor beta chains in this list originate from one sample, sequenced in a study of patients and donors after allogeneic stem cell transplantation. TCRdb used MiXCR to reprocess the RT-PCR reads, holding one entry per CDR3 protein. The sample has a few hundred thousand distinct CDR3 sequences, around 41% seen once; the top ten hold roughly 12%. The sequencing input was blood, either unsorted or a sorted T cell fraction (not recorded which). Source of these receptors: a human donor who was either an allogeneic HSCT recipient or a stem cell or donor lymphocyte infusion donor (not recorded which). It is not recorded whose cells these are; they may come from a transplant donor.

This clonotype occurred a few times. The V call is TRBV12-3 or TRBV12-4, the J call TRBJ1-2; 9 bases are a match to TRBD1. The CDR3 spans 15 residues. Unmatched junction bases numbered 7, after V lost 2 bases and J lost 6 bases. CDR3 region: CASSLRDRGLNGYTF. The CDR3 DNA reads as TGTGCCAGCAGTTTACGAGACAGGGGGTTGAATGGCTACACCTTC.

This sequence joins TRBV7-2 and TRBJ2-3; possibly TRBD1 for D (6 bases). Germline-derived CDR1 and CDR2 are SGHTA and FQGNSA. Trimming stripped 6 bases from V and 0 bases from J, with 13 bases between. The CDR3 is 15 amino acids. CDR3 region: CASSSRGPSTDTQYF. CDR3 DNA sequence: TGTGCCAGCAGTTCCAGGGGACCTAGCACAGATACGCAGTATTTT.

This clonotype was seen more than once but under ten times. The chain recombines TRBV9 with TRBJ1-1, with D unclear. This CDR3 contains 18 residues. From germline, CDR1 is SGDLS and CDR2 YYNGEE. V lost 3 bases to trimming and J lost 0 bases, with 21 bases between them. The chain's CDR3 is CASSEGLTFGYMNTEAFF. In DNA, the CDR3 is TGTGCCAGCAGCGAGGGCCTAACTTTCGGATACATGAACACTGAAGCTTTCTTT. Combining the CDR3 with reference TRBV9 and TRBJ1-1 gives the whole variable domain DSGVTQTPKHLITATGQRVTLRCSPRSGDLSVYWYQQSLDQGLQFLIQYYNGEERAKGNILERFSAQQFPDLHSELNLSSLELGDSALYFCASSEGLTFGYMNTEAFFGQGTRLTVV.

CDR3 loop: CASSPTGQGVGYTEAFF. For the CDR3, the DNA is TGTGCCAGCAGCCCAACAGGGCAGGGGGTAGGGTACACTGAAGCTTTCTTT. The chain couples TRBV6-6 to TRBJ1-1; 7 bases fit TRBD1. The length of the CDR3 is 17 residues. With 6 bases clipped from V and 3 bases from J, the junction kept 16 bases outside the gene matches. Germline CDR1 is MNHNY and CDR2 is SVGAGI (reference sequence).